Each of the 32 T cell receptor beta chains below was sequenced from the same sample in a study of blood T cell repertoires in COVID-19. Sequencing was performed with immunoSEQ multiplex PCR; in TCRdb, only in-frame clones are kept and a portion is missing. The sample lists roughly 70,000 clones, around 90% occurring once. The sequenced material came from peripheral blood. These receptors all come from a man aged 50 or older with COVID-19, enrolled during active disease.

The chain is built from TRBV6-5 and TRBJ2-3, with 8 bases matching TRBD2. Germline lookup yields CDR1 MNHEY and CDR2 SVGAGI. The CDR3 loop spans 16 amino acids. J lost 0 bases, V lost 4 bases, and 6 bases had no gene match. The CDR3 DNA follows: TGTGCCAGCAGTTTGAGTACTAGCGGAAGCACAGATACGCAGTATTTT. Translating gives CASSLSTSGSTDTQYF.

V gene TRBV5-1 combines with J gene TRBJ1-5; D is possibly TRBD1 (6 bases). The CDR3 runs to 14 residues. The germline V gene encodes CDR1 SGHRS and CDR2 YFSETQ. V was trimmed by 3 bases and J by 3 bases, leaving 10 bases between them. CDR3 sequence reads: CASSSGESNQPQHF. In DNA form, the CDR3 reads TGCGCCAGCAGCTCAGGGGAGTCCAATCAGCCCCAGCATTTT.

The chain is built from TRBV2 and TRBJ2-2, with 10 nucleotides matching TRBD2. The V gene's germline CDR1 is SNHLY and CDR2 FYNNEI. The CDR3 covers 13 residues. DNA of the CDR3: TGTGCAACCCAGCGGGAGGGACCCGGGGAGCTGTTTTTT. Translating gives CATQREGPGELFF. The full variable domain, in which reference TRBV2 and TRBJ2-2 provide the parts outside the CDR3, is EPEVTQTPSHQVTQMGQEVILRCVPISNHLYFYWYRQILGQKVEFLVSFYNNEISEKSEIFDDQFSVERPDGSNFTLKIRSTKLEDSAMYFCATQREGPGELFFGEGSRLTVL.

The rearrangement links TRBV5-1 to TRBJ2-7; a possible D gene is TRBD2 (5 bases). Per germline, CDR1 SGHRS and CDR2 YFSETQ. The V end was cut by 4 bases, the J end by 4 bases, with 15 bases between. CDR3 size: 14 residues. The CDR3 sequence: CASSPSRGGYEQYF. The DNA for the CDR3 is TGCGCCAGCAGCCCAAGTCGGGGTGGATACGAGCAGTACTTC. Supplemented by reference TRBV5-1 and TRBJ2-7, the full variable domain reads KAGVTQTPRYLIKTRGQQVTLSCSPISGHRSVSWYQQTPGQGLQFLFEYFSETQRNKGNFPGRFSGRQFSNSRSEMNVSTLELGDSALYLCASSPSRGGYEQYFGPGTRLTVT.

The chain uses TRBV11-3 and TRBJ2-3; the match to TRBD2 covers 8 bases. The CDR3 spans 16 residues. The ends lost 5 bases at V and 0 bases at J; junction bases unmatched: 7. Germline values: CDR1 SGHNT, CDR2 YENEEA. CDR3 sequence: CASSPKAGASTDTQYF. The DNA of the CDR3 is TGTGCCAGCAGCCCGAAAGCGGGGGCTAGCACAGATACGCAGTATTTT.

This chain links TRBV19 with TRBJ2-5; D possibly corresponds to TRBD2 (6 bases). Germline CDR1 is LNHDA and CDR2 is SQIVND (reference sequence). The ends were cut back, 3 bases at V and 3 bases at J, with 11 bases in the middle. The CDR3 runs 14 residues. The CDR3 DNA sequence: TGTGCCAGTAGTATCGGAGGGGCAGAAGAGACCCAGTACTTC. This sequence encodes CASSIGGAEETQYF.

This chain connects TRBV29-1 to TRBJ1-2; 7 bases match TRBD1. V shed 6 bases and J 6 bases; nucleotides not matched to a gene: 7. The CDR3 extends over 12 amino acids. Germline V gene sequence: CDR1 SQVTM, CDR2 ANQGSEA. The CDR3 DNA is TGCAGCGTACGACAGGGTTCAGATGGCTACACCTTC. Translation: CSVRQGSDGYTF.

The genes are TRBV6-5 and TRBJ2-7; TRBD1 aligns across 11 bases. The germline V gene has CDR1 MNHEY and CDR2 SVGAGI. The CDR3 is 14 amino acids. The trim removed 5 bases at V and 3 bases at J, leaving 3 bases unmatched. This CDR3 is CASSRTGGYYEQYF. For the CDR3, the DNA is TGTGCCAGCAGTAGGACAGGGGGCTACTACGAGCAGTACTTC.

V usage is TRBV6-5 and J usage is TRBJ1-4; no reliable D call. Trimming removed 8 bases at V and 6 bases at J, with 19 bases between. The CDR3 sequence is 15 residues long. CDR1 is MNHEY and CDR2 is SVGAGI in the germline V gene. For the CDR3, the DNA is TGTGCCAGCGGCGAGGGATACGGGTTGGATGAAAAACTGTTTTTT. Amino acid sequence: CASGEGYGLDEKLFF.

This rearrangement joins TRBV30 to TRBJ2-7, with a tentative D call TRBD2 (5 bases). This CDR3 comprises 13 residues. Trimming left V 2 bases short and J 4 bases short, with 12 bases between. Germline loops: CDR1 GTSNPN, CDR2 SVGIG (reference sequence). This CDR3 reads CAWSKGTGYEQYF. Written as DNA, the CDR3 is TGTGCCTGGAGTAAGGGCACGGGGTACGAGCAGTACTTC.

The chain recombines TRBV12-3 or TRBV12-4 with TRBJ2-7; D uncertain. Trimming cost V 10 bases and J 4 bases, with 14 bases left between them. The CDR3 totals 12 residues. The CDR3 is CATRVDSYEQYF. The CDR3 DNA reads as TGTGCCACCCGGGTCGACTCGTACGAGCAGTACTTC.

The chain uses TRBV7-8 and TRBJ1-1, with unresolved D. The germline V gene encodes CDR1 SGHVS and CDR2 FQNEAQ. Trimming left V 2 bases short and J 8 bases short, with 15 bases between. The CDR3 has 14 amino acids. The CDR3 protein is CASSLNLRRVEAFF. For the CDR3, the DNA is TGTGCCAGCAGCTTAAACCTTCGGAGGGTAGAAGCTTTCTTT.

The sample holds one count of this clone. The J gene is TRBJ2-5, the V gene TRBV30; 8 nucleotides match TRBD1. Germline trimming cut 3 bases from V and 7 bases from J; bases unmatched to any gene: 16. The CDR3 covers 16 residues. The germline gives CDR1 GTSNPN, CDR2 SVGIG (reference sequence). The CDR3 coding sequence is TGTGCCTGGAGAACGAAAAGGACAGGGCCTCGGGGGACCCAGTACTTC. Translation: CAWRTKRTGPRGTQYF.

This chain uses TRBV6-2 or TRBV6-3 with TRBJ2-1; D not resolved. The CDR3 runs to 14 residues. Germline V lookup: CDR1 MNHEY, CDR2 SVGEGT. V was cut by 5 bases and J by 6 bases, with 14 bases left in between. CDR3 region: CASSSNSHLNEQFF. CDR3 sequence (DNA): TGTGCCAGCAGTAGCAATTCCCACCTCAATGAGCAGTTCTTC.

The chain employs TRBV28 and TRBJ2-4, with a tentative D call TRBD2 (6 bases). The germline V and J ends were trimmed by 0 bases and 4 bases, with 16 bases remaining between them. CDR3 length: 17 residues. Germline loops: CDR1 MDHEN, CDR2 SYDVKM. CDR3 nucleotide sequence: TGTGCCAGCAGTTTATGGGGACTCAGAACACTAAAAAACATTCAGTACTTC. Protein product: CASSLWGLRTLKNIQYF.

This chain connects TRBV19 to TRBJ2-3; possible D gene TRBD2, 6 bases. This CDR3 comprises 16 residues. V was clipped by 4 bases and J by 3 bases, with 17 bases between them. CDR1 and CDR2 (germline): LNHDA, SQIVND (reference sequence). For the CDR3, the DNA is TGTGCCAGTAGTACTCCTTTGCGGGATCCGACAGATACGCAGTATTTT. Its protein is CASSTPLRDPTDTQYF.

The CDR3 region has the DNA TGTGCCAGTAGTCGGACAGGGGACCTTGAAGCTTTCTTT. It codes for CASSRTGDLEAFF. The V call is TRBV19, the J call TRBJ1-1; 9 bases match TRBD1. The CDR3 extends over 13 amino acids. From germline, CDR1 is LNHDA and CDR2 SQIVND (reference sequence). J lost 7 bases, V lost 5 bases, and 5 bases had no gene match. The complete variable domain, with remaining parts taken from reference TRBV19 and TRBJ1-1, reads DGGITQSPKYLFRKEGQNVTLSCEQNLNHDAMYWYRQDPGQGLRLIYYSQIVNDFQKGDIAEGYSVSREKKESFPLTVTSAQKNPTAFYLCASSRTGDLEAFFGQGTRLTVV.

This clone was picked up one time. This rearrangement joins TRBV11-2 to TRBJ1-2, with D unclear. The V end lost 4 bases, the J end lost 4 bases, and 16 bases lay between the germline ends. This CDR3 contains 15 residues. Germline V gives CDR1 SGHAT, CDR2 FQNNGV. The CDR3 reads CASSSAVGPFYGYTF. In DNA form, the CDR3 reads TGTGCCAGCAGCTCCGCAGTGGGCCCCTTCTATGGCTACACCTTC.

This clone came up once. This chain joins TRBV15 and TRBJ1-4; 8 bases fit TRBD1. CDR1 is LNHNV and CDR2 is YYDKDF in the germline V gene (reference sequence). This CDR3 is 15 amino acids long. V was pared by 1 base and J by 7 bases, with 5 bases of the junction left unmatched. The CDR3 protein is CATSRAGTGGEKLFF. As DNA, the CDR3 is TGTGCCACCAGCAGAGCGGGGACAGGAGGTGAAAAACTGTTTTTT.

The chain carries TRBV5-4 and TRBJ2-5; 7 bases map to TRBD1. Germline lookup yields CDR1 SGHNT and CDR2 YYREEE (reference sequence). After removal of 6 bases from V and 2 bases from J, the junction contained 10 bases not matched to a gene. The CDR3 is made up of 15 amino acids. The CDR3 DNA reads TGTGCCAGCACCCCCGGGACAGTGAATCAAGAGACCCAGTACTTC. It translates to CASTPGTVNQETQYF.

The V call is TRBV5-1, the J call TRBJ2-5; possible D gene TRBD1, 6 bases. V was trimmed by 0 bases and J by 2 bases, leaving 17 bases between them. CDR3 length: 17 residues. Germline CDR1 is SGHRS and CDR2 is YFSETQ. CDR3 protein: CASSLEFQGKWQETQYF. DNA of the CDR3: TGCGCCAGCAGCTTGGAGTTTCAGGGGAAGTGGCAAGAGACCCAGTACTTC.

V gene TRBV11-2 combines with J gene TRBJ2-7, with 7 bases lining up with TRBD2. Unmatched junction bases numbered 5, after V lost 2 bases and J lost 1 base. The length of the CDR3 is 15 residues. In germline, CDR1 is SGHAT, CDR2 FQNNGV. The CDR3 DNA reads as TGTGCCAGCAGCTTAACCCCGGGACTATCCTACGAGCAGTACTTC. It is translated as CASSLTPGLSYEQYF. The entire variable domain, with the rest obtained from reference TRBV11-2 and TRBJ2-7, is as follows: EAGVAQSPRYKIIEKRQSVAFWCNPISGHATLYWYQQILGQGPKLLIQFQNNGVVDDSQLPKDRFSAERLKGVDSTLKIQPAKLEDSAVYLCASSLTPGLSYEQYFGPGTRLTVT.

By share, this clone counts as medium-sized (0.01 to 0.1%). The chain is built from TRBV6-5 and TRBJ1-2; TRBD1 aligns across 9 bases. CDR3 length equals 14 residues. With 2 bases clipped from V and 3 bases from J, the junction kept 1 base outside the gene matches. Germline loops: CDR1 MNHEY, CDR2 SVGAGI. The CDR3 region is CASSYDRGDYGYTF. CDR3 DNA sequence: TGTGCCAGCAGTTACGACAGGGGGGACTATGGCTACACCTTC.

This clone was counted a single time. The rearrangement joins TRBV18 to TRBJ2-1; TRBD2 matches at 8 bases. V trimming: 2 bases; J trimming: 9 bases; junction bases outside the gene matches: 3. CDR1 and CDR2 from the germline V gene are KGHSH and LQKENI. The CDR3 totals 13 residues. In DNA form, the CDR3 reads TGTGCCAGCTCACCAGAAACTAGCGGTGAGCAGTTCTTC. Amino acids: CASSPETSGEQFF. The entire variable domain, with the rest obtained from reference TRBV18 and TRBJ2-1, is as follows: NAGVMQNPRHLVRRRGQEARLRCSPMKGHSHVYWYRQLPEEGLKFMVYLQKENIIDESGMPKERFSAEFPKEGPSILRIQQVVRGDSAAYFCASSPETSGEQFFGPGTRLTVL.

The chain combines TRBV19 with TRBJ1-5; unclear D gene. The CDR3 consists of 16 residues. Trimming stripped 1 base from V and 4 bases from J, with 14 bases between. Germline values: CDR1 LNHDA, CDR2 SQIVND (reference sequence). CDR3 bases: TGTGCCAGTAGTATAGCGGGGTTACTCCGGAATCAGCCCCAGCATTTT. Amino acid sequence: CASSIAGLLRNQPQHF.

The chain joins TRBV14 to TRBJ2-1, with TRBD2 matching over 11 bases. V dropped 1 base and J dropped 5; count of bases not matched to a gene: 1. The CDR3 has 15 amino acids. The germline gives CDR1 SGHDN, CDR2 FVKESK. The CDR3 loop is CASSQGLAGNNEQFF. As DNA, the CDR3 is TGTGCCAGCAGCCAAGGACTAGCGGGGAACAATGAGCAGTTCTTC.

This clone appeared a few times. V usage is TRBV29-1 and J usage is TRBJ2-1; 7 bases line up with TRBD2. The length of the CDR3 is 15 residues. Germline V gives CDR1 SQVTM, CDR2 ANQGSEA. V lost 6 bases to trimming and J lost 5 bases; unmatched junction nucleotides: 13. The CDR3 bases are TGCAGCGTGCTTTTCTGGGCGGGAGAGGACAATGAGCAGTTCTTC. It yields the protein CSVLFWAGEDNEQFF.

This sequence joins TRBV6-5 and TRBJ2-7; 10 bases match TRBD1. Germline loops: CDR1 MNHEY, CDR2 SVGAGI. The CDR3 has 14 residues. J gave up 4 bases and V 4 bases, and 4 bases lay outside the gene matches. As DNA, the CDR3 is TGTGCCAGCAGTTCCGGGACAGGGGTGTACGAGCAGTACTTC. Amino acid sequence: CASSSGTGVYEQYF.

This clone was detected only a few times. The chain joins TRBV5-3 to TRBJ1-5, with 10 nucleotides matching TRBD1. TRBV5-3 is noted as an ORF with a role that remains uncertain. Germline trimming cut 0 bases from V and 0 bases from J; bases unmatched to any gene: 15. The CDR3 runs 21 residues. In DNA form, the CDR3 reads TGTGCCAGAAGCTTGGGACAGGGGGCGCGTGGTGCGTTTCCTAGCAATCAGCCCCAGCATTTT. Translated: CARSLGQGARGAFPSNQPQHF.

This chain connects TRBV6-5 to TRBJ2-2; 11 nucleotides align to TRBD2. The CDR3 length is 14 residues. V dropped 5 bases and J dropped 7; count of bases not matched to a gene: 3. Germline V gene lookup returns CDR1 MNHEY and CDR2 SVGAGI. The CDR3 region is CASSTTSGIGELFF. The CDR3 DNA reads as TGTGCCAGCAGTACGACTAGCGGGATCGGGGAGCTGTTTTTT.

This chain uses TRBV27 with TRBJ1-5; TRBD1 is a possible D gene (6 bases). This CDR3 spans 16 amino acids. V lost 5 bases to trimming and J lost 0 bases, with 14 bases between them. Germline CDR1 is MNHEY and CDR2 is SMNVEV (reference sequence). The CDR3 protein is CASSRFGDTSNQPQHF. CDR3 nucleotide sequence: TGTGCCAGCAGTAGGTTCGGGGACACTAGCAATCAGCCCCAGCATTTT.

The rearrangement uses TRBV6-1 and TRBJ2-7; TRBD1 aligns across 9 bases. Germline V lookup: CDR1 MNHNS, CDR2 SASEGT. V shed 2 bases and J 12 bases; nucleotides not matched to a gene: 11. There are 14 residues in the CDR3. The CDR3 bases are TGTGCCAGCAGTGAACCCGGGACAGGGACACAAGGGTACTTC. Protein sequence: CASSEPGTGTQGYF.